Each of the 30 T cell receptor beta chains below was sequenced from the same sample in a study of CD8+ T cells in alopecia areata. RNA was isolated and reverse transcribed to cDNA, the sequencing template. Only in-frame clones appear in the TCRdb table, and some are missing; sequencing was by immunoSEQ multiplex PCR. Seen here are roughly 210,000 clones, roughly 44% observed once, and the top ten hold about 2.4%. Treatment here: oral pan-JAK inhibitor, 5-10 mg twice daily. This sample comprised CD4+ T cells sorted from blood, obtained at approximately week 36, from a patient treated with tofacitinib. These receptors were collected from a human donor with alopecia areata.

This chain connects TRBV2 to TRBJ2-2; possible D gene TRBD2, 6 bases. The CDR3 consists of 16 residues. Germline CDR1 reads SNHLY; CDR2 reads FYNNEI. The germline V and J ends were trimmed by 2 bases and 6 bases, with 16 bases remaining between them. CDR3 amino acids: CASSERRLAIPGELFF. The CDR3 coding sequence is TGTGCCAGCAGTGAAAGGAGGCTAGCGATTCCCGGGGAGCTGTTTTTT.

This clone was recorded at least ten times. Distinct nucleotide sequences in the sample also encode this CDR3. The V and J genes are TRBV2 and TRBJ2-1; D uncertain. CDR3 length: 11 residues. V shed 5 bases and J shed 2 bases, with 1 base lying between them. The germline V gene encodes CDR1 SNHLY and CDR2 FYNNEI. CDR3 region: CASSPYNEQFF. The CDR3 nucleotides are TGTGCCAGCAGTCCCTACAATGAGCAGTTCTTC.

This sequence joins TRBV19 and TRBJ2-5; 7 bases align to TRBD1. With 8 bases clipped from V and 0 bases from J, the junction kept 3 bases outside the gene matches. This CDR3 has 13 amino acids. Germline lookup yields CDR1 LNHDA and CDR2 SQIVND (reference sequence). CDR3 nucleotide sequence: TGTGCCAGTCTGGACAGGTACCAAGAGACCCAGTACTTC. This codes for CASLDRYQETQYF.

This sequence joins TRBV2 and TRBJ2-5, with D possibly being TRBD2 (6 bases). The CDR3 covers 15 residues. Germline assignment: CDR1 SNHLY and CDR2 FYNNEI. Deletions cut 0 bases from V and 2 bases from J, with 10 bases between. The CDR3, as DNA: TGTGCCAGCAGTGAAGCGCAAAGCGGGCAAGAGACCCAGTACTTC. Translated: CASSEAQSGQETQYF.

The chain uses TRBV14 and TRBJ1-3; D uncertain. Germline assignment: CDR1 SGHDN and CDR2 FVKESK. This CDR3 region has 11 residues. Trimming took off 5 bases at V and 4 bases at J, with 3 bases between the two ends. Written as DNA, the CDR3 is TGTGCCAGCAGCTCCGGAAACACCATATATTTT. Translation gives CASSSGNTIYF.

This clone occurred a few times. The chain carries TRBV29-1 and TRBJ1-2; 8 bases are a match to TRBD1. CDR1 is SQVTM and CDR2 is ANQGSEA in the germline V gene. This CDR3 has 14 residues. The V gene end was trimmed by 5 bases and the J gene end by 2 bases; junction bases not matched to a gene: 7. The CDR3 DNA sequence: TGCAGCGTTCCCCCGAGACAGGGGAACTATGGCTACACCTTC. This gives the protein CSVPPRQGNYGYTF.

This clone turned up a few times. The chain couples TRBV27 to TRBJ2-3; a weak D match, TRBD1 (8 bases). Per the germline V gene, CDR1 is MNHEY and CDR2 is SMNVEV (reference sequence). CDR3 length equals 12 residues. Trimming removed 2 bases from V and 14 bases from J, with 14 bases in between. The CDR3 reads CASSLNRGTMYF. The CDR3 coding sequence is TGTGCCAGCAGTTTAAACAGGGGGACTATGTATTTT.

V is TRBV7-2 and J is TRBJ2-7; tentative D call: TRBD2 (6 bases). Trimming removed 1 base at V and 3 bases at J, with 7 bases between. This CDR3 has 13 amino acids. Germline V lookup: CDR1 SGHTA, CDR2 FQGNSA. The CDR3 nucleotides read TGTGCCAGCAGCTTAGTTAGCGGCTACGAGCAGTACTTC. Its translation: CASSLVSGYEQYF.

This clone was counted between two and nine times. The rearrangement uses TRBV18 and TRBJ1-1, with no clear D. The length of the CDR3 is 14 residues. Trimming removed 4 bases at V and 1 base at J, with 10 bases between. Germline lookup yields CDR1 KGHSH and CDR2 LQKENI. CDR3 sequence (DNA): TGTGCCAGCTCACGTGAACGCTCGAACACTGAAGCTTTCTTT. Residues: CASSRERSNTEAFF.

The chain has TRBV29-1 and TRBJ2-4, with TRBD1 matching 9 bases. Germline V lookup: CDR1 SQVTM, CDR2 ANQGSEA. The CDR3 totals 16 residues. V shed 3 bases, J shed 9 bases, and the junction held 15 bases outside the gene matches. As DNA, the CDR3 is TGCAGCGTTGACGGACAGGGGACGCGAGGGGGAAGCATTCAGTACTTC. Protein product: CSVDGQGTRGGSIQYF.

In this sample, this clone turned up many times. V gene TRBV29-1 combines with J gene TRBJ2-1, with TRBD2 identical over 13 bases. The CDR3 is 14 residues long. CDR1 and CDR2 (germline): SQVTM, ANQGSEA. J lost 7 bases, V lost 7 bases, and 7 bases had no gene match. The CDR3 DNA reads as TGCAGCGCCGTTGGGGGACTAGCGGGAAATGAGCAGTTCTTC. It is translated as CSAVGGLAGNEQFF.

This clone turned up a few times. The chain recombines TRBV11-2 with TRBJ2-5; 10 nucleotides agree with TRBD1. The CDR3 runs 13 residues. Germline lookup yields CDR1 SGHAT and CDR2 FQNNGV. Trimming cost V 6 bases and J 5 bases; bases outside gene matches: 3. CDR3 coding DNA: TGTGCCAGCAGGCGACAGGGGGCTGAGACCCAGTACTTC. Its translation: CASRRQGAETQYF.

The CDR3 sequence: CASSPTGGPQETQYF. DNA for the CDR3: TGCGCCAGCAGCCCAACAGGGGGCCCCCAAGAGACCCAGTACTTC. The V gene is TRBV5-1, the J gene TRBJ2-5, with 9 bases lining up with TRBD1. J lost 1 base, V lost 4 bases, and 5 bases had no gene match. This CDR3 is 15 amino acids long. The germline V gene encodes CDR1 SGHRS and CDR2 YFSETQ.

This clone was seen a few times. The chain combines TRBV30 with TRBJ1-2, with a weak D call TRBD1 (5 bases). Germline CDR1 reads GTSNPN; CDR2 reads SVGIG (reference sequence). CDR3 length: 13 residues. V lost 8 bases and J lost 5, with 18 bases in between. This chain's CDR3 is CARATEGRYGYTF. The CDR3 DNA reads TGTGCCCGAGCAACAGAGGGACGGTATGGCTACACCTTC.

The V and J genes are TRBV7-9 and TRBJ2-1; D may be TRBD2 (7 bases). The CDR3 has 14 amino acids. The germline V and J ends were trimmed by 5 bases and 6 bases, with 14 bases remaining between them. In germline, CDR1 is SEHNR, CDR2 FQNEAQ (reference sequence). CDR3 loop: CASSPQGGANEQFF. The CDR3 nucleotides are TGTGCCAGCAGCCCCCAAGGGGGGGCCAATGAGCAGTTCTTC. The full variable domain, with the rest looked up from reference TRBV7-9 and TRBJ2-1, is DTGVSQNPRHKITKRGQNVTFRCDPISEHNRLYWYRQTLGQGPEFLTYFQNEAQLEKSRLLSDRFSAERPKGSFSTLEIQRTEQGDSAMYLCASSPQGGANEQFFGPGTRLTVL.

In this sample, this clone turned up a few times. This CDR3 reads CASSPTGSGANVLTF. The CDR3 DNA is TGTGCCAGCAGCCCTACGGGATCTGGGGCCAACGTCCTGACTTTC. The chain is built from TRBV7-3 and TRBJ2-6; weak D call: TRBD2 (5 bases). The CDR3 length is 15 residues. Trimming cost V 5 bases and J 1 base, with 9 bases left between them. The V gene's germline CDR1 is SGHTA and CDR2 FQGTGA.

This rearrangement joins TRBV30 to TRBJ1-3; D might be TRBD1 (5 bases). The CDR3 loop spans 14 amino acids. Trimming shortened V by 4 bases and J by 0 bases, and 10 bases separated the two germline ends. The V gene's germline CDR1 is GTSNPN and CDR2 SVGIG (reference sequence). The CDR3 DNA reads as TGTGCCTGGAACCCAGGGACCTCTGGAAACACCATATATTTT. Its protein is CAWNPGTSGNTIYF.

J is TRBJ2-3 and V is TRBV6-6; TRBD2 matches 14 bases. Unmatched junction bases numbered 3, after V lost 6 bases and J lost 1 base. The germline gives CDR1 MNHNY, CDR2 SVGAGI (reference sequence). The CDR3 totals 16 residues. The CDR3 DNA reads as TGTGCCAGCAGGAGACTAGCGGGAGGGGGCACAGATACGCAGTATTTT. Amino acids: CASRRLAGGGTDTQYF.

This clone was detected only a few times. The chain combines TRBV6-1 with TRBJ2-7, with D tentatively TRBD1 (5 bases). CDR3 length: 14 amino acids. Per the germline V gene, CDR1 is MNHNS and CDR2 is SASEGT. V lost 6 bases and J lost 3, with 15 bases in between. The CDR3 coding sequence is TGTGCCAGCAGCCCCCTGGGGCAAAGCTACGAGCAGTACTTC. Encoded protein: CASSPLGQSYEQYF.

The rearrangement uses TRBV6-1 and TRBJ2-5, with 14 bases fitting TRBD2. V lost 4 bases and J lost 4; bases outside the gene matches: 8. The CDR3 runs 17 residues. Looked up from germline, CDR1 is MNHNS and CDR2 is SASEGT. This CDR3 reads CASSATSGRAFGETQYF. The DNA of the CDR3 is TGTGCCAGCAGTGCGACTAGCGGGAGGGCTTTCGGAGAGACCCAGTACTTC.

This clone came up once. The CDR3 region is CASSLDGAKDTQYF. The CDR3 DNA sequence: TGTGCCAGCAGCTTAGATGGAGCCAAAGATACGCAGTATTTT. This chain joins TRBV11-2 and TRBJ2-3, with no clear D. The CDR3 loop spans 14 amino acids. Trimming shortened V by 0 bases and J by 5 bases, and 9 bases separated the two germline ends. Germline V gives CDR1 SGHAT, CDR2 FQNNGV.

The chain combines TRBV18 with TRBJ1-3, with D possibly TRBD1 on 6 matching bases. Trimming took 6 bases from V and 0 from J, leaving 12 bases between them. CDR3 length: 15 residues. Germline CDR1 is KGHSH and CDR2 is LQKENI. CDR3 amino acids: CASSGQRSSGNTIYF. The CDR3 DNA follows: TGTGCCAGCTCCGGACAGCGCTCCTCTGGAAACACCATATATTTT.

J is TRBJ2-1 and V is TRBV2; D tentatively fits TRBD1 or TRBD2 (5 bases each). V lost 2 bases and J lost 10, with 15 bases in between. CDR1 is SNHLY and CDR2 is FYNNEI in the germline V gene. This CDR3 has 14 residues. For the CDR3, the DNA is TGTGCCAGCAGTGAAAGGGGTAAGAGGGGCGAGCAGTTCTTC. It codes for CASSERGKRGEQFF. The entire variable domain, with the rest obtained from reference TRBV2 and TRBJ2-1, is as follows: EPEVTQTPSHQVTQMGQEVILRCVPISNHLYFYWYRQILGQKVEFLVSFYNNEISEKSEIFDDQFSVERPDGSNFTLKIRSTKLEDSAMYFCASSERGKRGEQFFGPGTRLTVL.

This clone was seen a few times. The chain couples TRBV7-8 to TRBJ2-6, with D unresolved. V was trimmed by 2 bases and J by 0 bases, leaving 2 bases between them. This CDR3 has 14 residues. Germline V gives CDR1 SGHVS, CDR2 FQNEAQ. The CDR3 region is CASSLSSGANVLTF. The CDR3 region has the DNA TGTGCCAGCAGCTTAAGCTCTGGGGCCAACGTCCTGACTTTC.

This clone was seen a few times. The V call is TRBV5-1, the J call TRBJ2-7; D remains unclear. The CDR3 runs to 10 residues. Trimming removed 4 bases from V and 8 bases from J, with 7 bases in between. The germline V gene encodes CDR1 SGHRS and CDR2 YFSETQ. The CDR3 loop is CASSPLQQYF. The CDR3 nucleotides are TGCGCCAGCAGCCCCCTGCAGCAGTACTTC. Variable domain in full (rest from reference TRBV5-1 and TRBJ2-7): KAGVTQTPRYLIKTRGQQVTLSCSPISGHRSVSWYQQTPGQGLQFLFEYFSETQRNKGNFPGRFSGRQFSNSRSEMNVSTLELGDSALYLCASSPLQQYFGPGTRLTVT.

The CDR3 DNA reads TGTGCCAGCAGCTTACTACCGGACATCTACGAGCAGTACTTC. As protein: CASSLLPDIYEQYF. The J gene is TRBJ2-7, the V gene TRBV7-2, with D possibly TRBD1 on 5 matching bases. CDR3 length equals 14 residues. Trimming stripped 2 bases from V and 3 bases from J, with 11 bases between. From germline, CDR1 is SGHTA and CDR2 FQGNSA.

Only a few counts were recorded for this clone. The V gene is TRBV7-8, the J gene TRBJ2-2; weak D call: TRBD2 (6 bases). This CDR3 has 15 amino acids. The V end was cut by 7 bases, the J end by 6 bases, with 18 bases between. CDR1 and CDR2 from the germline V gene are SGHVS and FQNEAQ. CDR3 DNA: TGTGCCAGCACCCGACCCGGGGCGGGGTCCGGGGAGCTGTTTTTT. Protein sequence: CASTRPGAGSGELFF.

This clone was observed a few times. The chain links TRBV2 to TRBJ2-1; 10 bases fit TRBD2. The V segment lost 5 bases and the J segment 8 bases; nucleotides outside the gene matches: 9. The CDR3 is 15 amino acids. The germline V gene has CDR1 SNHLY and CDR2 FYNNEI. CDR3: CASSQGSTSGYEQFF. CDR3 bases: TGTGCCAGCAGTCAAGGGTCGACTAGCGGGTATGAGCAGTTCTTC.

The chain recombines TRBV5-1 with TRBJ2-7; the D is unclear. The CDR3 is made up of 12 amino acids. With 4 bases removed from V and 5 bases from J, the gap between germline ends came to 10 bases. Germline loops: CDR1 SGHRS, CDR2 YFSETQ. CDR3 nucleotide sequence: TGCGCCAGCAGCGTCAGGACGGACGAGCAGTACTTC. Translation gives CASSVRTDEQYF.

The CDR3 loop reads CASSLFPPGQDLEKLFF. The CDR3 DNA reads TGCGCCAGCAGCCTATTCCCTCCGGGACAGGACCTGGAAAAACTGTTTTTT. V and J are TRBV4-1 and TRBJ1-4, with 8 bases identical to TRBD1. The CDR3 is made up of 17 amino acids. With 4 bases clipped from V and 8 bases from J, the junction kept 15 bases outside the gene matches. The germline V gene has CDR1 MGHRA and CDR2 YSYEKL.